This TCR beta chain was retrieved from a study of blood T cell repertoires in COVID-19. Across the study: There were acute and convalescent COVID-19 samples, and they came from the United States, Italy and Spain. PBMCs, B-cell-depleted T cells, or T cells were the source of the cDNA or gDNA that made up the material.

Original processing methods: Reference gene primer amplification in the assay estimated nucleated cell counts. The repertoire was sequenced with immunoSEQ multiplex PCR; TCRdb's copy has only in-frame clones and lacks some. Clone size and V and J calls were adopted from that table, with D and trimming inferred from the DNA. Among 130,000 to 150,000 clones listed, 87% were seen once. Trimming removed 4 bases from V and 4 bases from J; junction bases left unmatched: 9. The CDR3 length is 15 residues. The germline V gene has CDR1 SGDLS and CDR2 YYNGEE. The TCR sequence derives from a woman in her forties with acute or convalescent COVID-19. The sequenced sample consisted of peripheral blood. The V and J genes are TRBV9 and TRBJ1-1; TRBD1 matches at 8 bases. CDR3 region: CASSFGQGGGTEAFF. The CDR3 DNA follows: TGTGCCAGCAGCTTCGGACAGGGTGGTGGCACTGAAGCTTTCTTT. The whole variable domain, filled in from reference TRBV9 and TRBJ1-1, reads DSGVTQTPKHLITATGQRVTLRCSPRSGDLSVYWYQQSLDQGLQFLIQYYNGEERAKGNILERFSAQQFPDLHSELNLSSLELGDSALYFCASSFGQGGGTEAFFGQGTRLTVV.